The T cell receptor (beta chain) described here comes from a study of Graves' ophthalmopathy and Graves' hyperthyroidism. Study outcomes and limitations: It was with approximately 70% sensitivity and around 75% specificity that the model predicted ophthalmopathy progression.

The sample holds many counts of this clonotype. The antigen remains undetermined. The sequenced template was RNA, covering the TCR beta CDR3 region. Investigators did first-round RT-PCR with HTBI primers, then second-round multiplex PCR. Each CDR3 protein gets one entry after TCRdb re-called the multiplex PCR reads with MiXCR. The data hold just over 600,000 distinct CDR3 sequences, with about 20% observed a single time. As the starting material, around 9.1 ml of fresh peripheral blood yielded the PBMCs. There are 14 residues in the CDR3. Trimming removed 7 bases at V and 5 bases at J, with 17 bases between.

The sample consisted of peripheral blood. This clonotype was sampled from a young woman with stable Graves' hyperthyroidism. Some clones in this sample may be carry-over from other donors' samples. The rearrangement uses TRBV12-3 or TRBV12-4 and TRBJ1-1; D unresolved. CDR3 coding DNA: TGTGCCAGCACCAGACTCGGCCGGGGAACTGAAGCTTTCTTT. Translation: CASTRLGRGTEAFF.